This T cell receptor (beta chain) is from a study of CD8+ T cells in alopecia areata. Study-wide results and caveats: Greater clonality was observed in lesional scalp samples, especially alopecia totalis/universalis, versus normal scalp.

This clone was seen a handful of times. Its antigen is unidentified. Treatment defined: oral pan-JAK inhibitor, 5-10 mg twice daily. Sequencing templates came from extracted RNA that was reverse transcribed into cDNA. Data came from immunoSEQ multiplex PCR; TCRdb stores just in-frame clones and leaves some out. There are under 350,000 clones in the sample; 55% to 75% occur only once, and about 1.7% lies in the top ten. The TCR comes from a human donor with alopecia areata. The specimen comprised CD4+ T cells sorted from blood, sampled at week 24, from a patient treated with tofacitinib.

CDR3 in amino acids: CASSPGTDYGYTF. CDR3 nucleotides: TGTGCCAGTAGTCCCGGGACGGATTATGGCTACACCTTC. This sequence joins TRBV19 and TRBJ1-2; D possibly corresponds to TRBD1 (5 bases). Germline CDR1 is LNHDA and CDR2 is SQIVND (reference sequence). V dropped 5 bases and J dropped 5 bases, with 12 bases sitting between them. This CDR3 region has 13 residues. Based on the CDR3 plus reference TRBV19 and TRBJ1-2, the full variable domain is DGGITQSPKYLFRKEGQNVTLSCEQNLNHDAMYWYRQDPGQGLRLIYYSQIVNDFQKGDIAEGYSVSREKKESFPLTVTSAQKNPTAFYLCASSPGTDYGYTFGSGTRLTVV.